This TCR beta chain was obtained from a study of CD8+ T cells in alopecia areata (dated by TCRdb to 2016 to 2019). Regarding the complete study: Treated patients were enrolled in an open-label pilot trial of oral tofacitinib at 5 to 10 mg twice daily for moderate-to-severe alopecia areata. Human TCRbeta sequencing covered scalp tissue and sorted CD4+ and CD8+ peripheral blood T cells from patchy and totalis/universalis alopecia areata patients and healthy controls. Tofacitinib was administered for 6 to 18 months, and 6 months of follow-up off drug were then conducted to assess delayed response and recurrence. immunoSEQ multiplex PCR using 35 Vbeta forward primers and 13 Jbeta reverse primers was used to amplify TCRbeta CDR3 regions. The study used high-throughput TCRbeta sequencing to examine T cell clonal expansion in alopecia areata, in both the C3H/HeJ mouse model and human patients. Scalp clonality was compared across normal scalp (n=4), patchy alopecia areata scalp (n=8), and alopecia totalis/universalis scalp (n=8). The RNA source kit depended on sample type: the PAXgene miRNA kit for fixed scalp, the miRNeasy kit for PBMCs, and the RNeasy kit for mouse skin. Biopsies were taken from tofacitinib-treated patients at baseline and again at 4 and 24 weeks into treatment, and several of those patients also had a later scalp biopsy.

In light of the paper, this sample's time point label describes: baseline before oral tofacitinib. From alopecia areata patients, peripheral blood was collected along with lesional scalp punch biopsies. PBMCs were isolated by density centrifugation and stained for CD3, CD4 and CD8, after which CD4+ and CD8+ T cells were sorted on a FACSAria. Measured from the cysteine to the phenylalanine, the CDR3 is 14 residues long. Just the 42-base CDR3 DNA is kept, in frame starting at base 1. Trimming removed 1 base from V and 7 bases from J, leaving 11 bases between the germline ends. The germline V gene sets CDR1 to SGHTA and CDR2 to FQGNSA. The library was prepared using the immunoSEQ multiplex PCR assay. RNA was extracted from all samples and reverse transcribed into cDNA, which served as template for TCR sequencing. First-strand cDNA was synthesized with SuperScript III using a 2:1 mix of oligo-dT and random hexamers. A synthetic immune receptor repertoire was used to measure amplification bias, and any remaining bias was corrected computationally. In the source study's methods: Raw reads were preprocessed for error removal, and CDR3 was defined according to IMGT conventions as running from the conserved cysteine to phenylalanine. To get clonality, Shannon entropy was normalized by log2 of the number of productive unique TCRs and the result was subtracted from 1. Whether scalp clones were CD4 or CD8 was inferred by matching scalp TCRbeta sequences against CD4 and CD8 repertoires sorted from blood. TCRdb provides this immuneACCESS table in a form limited to in-frame rearrangements. Some clones are lacking; in checked studies, under half of them reflect an unresolved V gene, and why the rest are absent is not known. D and trimming come from the DNA, and the V and J calls and clone size come from that table. The sample contains more than 200,000 clones, approximately 61% of them found a single time. The ten largest account for 1.2% of the sample.

This clone showed up just a few times. Its antigen is still unknown. Within one base of it there is no much larger clone, and no base qualities were kept. Paper-wide results and their limitations: Compared with mice, TCR sequences shared between patients were less clear, possibly partly because of HLA diversity across the patient population. Unlike mouse skin, which is dominated by gammadelta T cells, normal human skin has resident alphabeta T cells that are also sequenced, and this complicates analysis of the scalp TCR repertoire. Lesional scalp, especially in alopecia totalis/universalis, showed higher clonality and more expanded CD8+ clones than normal scalp, suggesting antigenic drive.

The TCR was taken from a human donor with alopecia areata. Sequencing was performed on CD4+ T cells sorted from blood, taken at week 0. The sequence joins TRBV7-2 to TRBJ1-5, and TRBD1 may be the D gene, going by 5 matching bases. This receptor carries the CDR3 CASSLVKGAQPQHF. The DNA is TGTGCCAGCAGCTTAGTAAAAGGGGCCCAGCCCCAGCATTTT.